The 18 T cell receptor beta chains below were found in one sample sequenced in a study of blood T cell repertoires in COVID-19. The protocol was immunoSEQ multiplex PCR, while the TCRdb copy is restricted to in-frame clones and leaves out a portion. The table lists approximately 200,000 clones, roughly 88% of them singletons. The specimen was PBMCs or T cells enriched from blood (not recorded which). The receptors stem from a woman in her twenties or thirties who had recovered from COVID-19.

In its sample, this clone was seen a few times. The V gene is TRBV7-2, the J gene TRBJ2-7; tentatively, D is TRBD2 (6 bases). The V gene lost 5 bases and the J gene lost 2 bases, with 22 bases spanning the gap. The length of the CDR3 is 17 residues. Germline-derived CDR1 and CDR2 are SGHTA and FQGNSA. CDR3 sequence (DNA): TGTGCCAGCAGCCCAAGGGGTGGGGCGGGGTCGCCCTACGAGCAGTACTTC. It is translated as CASSPRGGAGSPYEQYF.

The sample holds one count of this clone. The chain links TRBV6-5 to TRBJ1-1; possibly TRBD1 for D (6 bases). Germline CDR1 and CDR2: MNHEY and SVGAGI. The CDR3 runs 14 residues. Trimming left V 5 bases short and J 4 bases short, with 14 bases between. CDR3 in amino acids: CASSPLGGSTEAFF. DNA for the CDR3: TGTGCCAGCAGTCCGTTAGGGGGAAGCACTGAAGCTTTCTTT.

This clone was counted between two and nine times. The chain carries TRBV19 and TRBJ1-5; D may be TRBD1 (6 bases). Germline assignment: CDR1 LNHDA and CDR2 SQIVND (reference sequence). The CDR3 loop spans 16 amino acids. V was clipped by 2 bases and J by 0 bases, with 11 bases between them. Here the CDR3 reads CASSIPLGGSNQPQHF. In DNA form, the CDR3 reads TGTGCCAGTAGTATACCATTAGGGGGTAGCAATCAGCCCCAGCATTTT.

The chain has TRBV5-4 and TRBJ2-1, with 12 positions matching TRBD2. This CDR3 is 15 amino acids long. V was pared by 0 bases and J by 9 bases, with 4 bases of the junction left unmatched. Germline V CDR1 and CDR2: SGHNT, YYREEE (reference sequence). The CDR3 protein is CASSLVLAGGLEQFF. The CDR3 nucleotides are TGTGCCAGCAGCTTGGTACTAGCGGGAGGTCTTGAGCAGTTCTTC.

The genes are TRBV3-1 (or the pseudogene TRBV3-2) and TRBJ1-2; 8 bases map to TRBD1. V shed 4 bases, J shed 11 bases, and the junction held 18 bases outside the gene matches. The CDR3 covers 16 residues. Looked up from germline, CDR1 is LGHDT and CDR2 is YNNKEL (reference sequence). This CDR3 is CASSPDLFRKTGGYTF. CDR3 coding DNA: TGTGCCAGCAGCCCAGACCTTTTTAGGAAAACAGGGGGTTACACCTTC.

This chain joins TRBV7-2 and TRBJ2-7; 10 positions match TRBD1. CDR3 length equals 14 residues. The germline V gene encodes CDR1 SGHTA and CDR2 FQGNSA. Trimming cost V 6 bases and J 2 bases; bases outside gene matches: 4. The CDR3 region is CASSPGTGAYEQYF. DNA of the CDR3: TGTGCCAGCAGTCCCGGGACAGGGGCCTACGAGCAGTACTTC.

This sequence joins TRBV28 and TRBJ2-7; D might be TRBD1 (5 bases). With 5 bases removed from V and 0 bases from J, the gap between germline ends came to 8 bases. This CDR3 spans 13 amino acids. Germline CDR1 is MDHEN and CDR2 is SYDVKM. The CDR3, as DNA: TGTGCCAGCAGTGTCCAGGGCTCCTACGAGCAGTACTTC. Translation gives CASSVQGSYEQYF.

Comments on this clone: Additional DNA sequences in this sample encode the identical CDR3. The genes are TRBV11-2 and TRBJ1-1; D is unresolved. The germline CDR1 and CDR2 sequences are SGHAT and FQNNGV. V was shortened by 3 bases and J by 7 bases, with 6 bases between the two germline ends. This CDR3 contains 11 residues. Written as DNA, the CDR3 is TGTGCCAGCAGCTTGGGAGTTGAAGCTTTCTTT. Its protein is CASSLGVEAFF.

The sample holds one count of this clone. The gene calls are TRBV11-2 and TRBJ2-2; 7 bases agree with TRBD2. J was trimmed by 1 base and V by 10 bases; bases with no gene match: 3. This CDR3 has 13 residues. The V gene's germline CDR1 is SGHAT and CDR2 FQNNGV. CDR3 loop: CATPSGNTGELFF. In DNA, the CDR3 is TGTGCCACCCCTAGCGGGAACACCGGGGAGCTGTTTTTT.

The chain is built from TRBV7-2 and TRBJ2-7; D remains ambiguous. Germline-derived CDR1 and CDR2 are SGHTA and FQGNSA. The CDR3 is made up of 14 amino acids. Trimming stripped 1 base from V and 4 bases from J, with 11 bases between. The CDR3 protein is CASSLDVSGYEQYF. CDR3 DNA sequence: TGTGCCAGCAGCTTAGATGTGTCCGGGTACGAGCAGTACTTC.

The V gene is TRBV11-2, the J gene TRBJ2-7; D is undetermined. V dropped 5 bases and J dropped 3 bases, with 11 bases sitting between them. The CDR3 runs 13 residues. CDR1 and CDR2 (germline): SGHAT, FQNNGV. CDR3 DNA: TGTGCCAGCAGCACTGACGGGTTCTACGAGCAGTACTTC. Encoded protein: CASSTDGFYEQYF.

This chain uses TRBV28 with TRBJ2-1, with 9 positions matching TRBD2. The CDR3 has 17 amino acids. Losses at the gene ends were 2 bases for V and 8 bases for J; bases not matched to a gene: 13. Germline CDR1 reads MDHEN; CDR2 reads SYDVKM. In DNA, the CDR3 is TGTGCCAGCAGTTTAAAAACCAAGCGGGAGGTTGTCGATGAGCAGTTCTTC. This gives the protein CASSLKTKREVVDEQFF.

The chain carries TRBV12-3 or TRBV12-4 and TRBJ2-5, with 7 bases that match TRBD1. This CDR3 has 13 residues. V gave up 11 bases and J gave up 1 base; unmatched junction bases: 7. CDR3 sequence reads: CASSRDSQETQYF. The CDR3 bases are TGTGCCTCGAGTCGGGACAGCCAAGAGACCCAGTACTTC.

The sample holds one count of this clone. The chain couples TRBV4-1 to TRBJ2-1; TRBD2 aligns across 12 bases. The CDR3 totals 15 residues. CDR1 and CDR2 from the germline V gene are MGHRA and YSYEKL. V shed 4 bases, J shed 6 bases, and the junction held 4 bases outside the gene matches. Here the CDR3 reads CASSRGTSGSNEQFF. The CDR3 DNA reads TGCGCCAGCAGCCGAGGGACTAGCGGGTCCAATGAGCAGTTCTTC.

The gene calls are TRBV5-1 and TRBJ2-2, with D perhaps TRBD2 (5 bases). The CDR3 has 15 amino acids. V gave up 0 bases and J gave up 1 base, with 7 bases separating them. The V gene's germline CDR1 is SGHRS and CDR2 YFSETQ. The CDR3 here is CASSLAAGNTGELFF. In nucleotides, the CDR3 is TGCGCCAGCAGCTTGGCGGCGGGGAACACCGGGGAGCTGTTTTTT.

Points on this clone: At one boundary the junction diverges from the germline segment, which might be a read error. The gene calls are TRBV10-2 and TRBJ2-3; 13 bases match TRBD2. The CDR3 runs to 12 residues. Germline V CDR1 and CDR2: WSHSY, SAAADI. In DNA form, the CDR3 reads TGCGCCAGCAGTGAGAGACTAGCGGGAGGTAACTTT. Translating gives CASSERLAGGNF.

The chain employs TRBV7-8 and TRBJ2-5; 11 bases are shared with TRBD2. The CDR3 has 15 residues. In germline, CDR1 is SGHVS, CDR2 FQNEAQ. V lost 3 bases, J lost 4 bases, and 4 bases stayed unmatched. The CDR3 here is CASSFSGRASETQYF. The CDR3 bases are TGTGCCAGCAGCTTTAGCGGGAGGGCCTCAGAGACCCAGTACTTC.

This clone showed up just once. J is TRBJ1-1 and V is TRBV5-4; 7 bases map to TRBD1. The CDR3 spans 14 residues. Losses at the gene ends were 0 bases for V and 4 bases for J; bases not matched to a gene: 3. Germline V gene data show CDR1 as SGHNT and CDR2 as YYREEE (reference sequence). The chain's CDR3 is CASSLADRATEAFF. The DNA for the CDR3 is TGTGCCAGCAGCTTGGCCGACAGGGCCACTGAAGCTTTCTTT. The whole variable domain, remainder taken from reference TRBV5-4 and TRBJ1-1, is ETGVTQSPTHLIKTRGQQVTLRCSSQSGHNTVSWYQQALGQGPQFIFQYYREEENGRGNFPPRFSGLQFPNYSSELNVNALELDDSALYLCASSLADRATEAFFGQGTRLTVV.